These 9 T cell receptor beta chains were all obtained from the same sample, sequenced in a study of T cells in Graves' hyperthyroidism and ophthalmopathy. Amplification yielded TCR beta CDR3 regions, with RNA transcripts as the source. HTBI primers drove first-round RT-PCR of the TCR CDR3. TCRdb ran MiXCR on the multiplex PCR reads and lists one entry per CDR3 protein. This sample carries 600,000 to 700,000 distinct CDR3 sequences, over 40% of them seen once, and the ten largest clones take approximately 7.2%. The sequencing sample was made of peripheral blood or thyroid tissue (not recorded which). These receptors were obtained from an adult man with Graves' disease, either hyperthyroidism or ophthalmopathy (not recorded which).

Notes on this clonotype: The germline gene is not matched at one end of the junction; a read error may be the cause. V gene TRBV5-1 combines with J gene TRBJ2-2; D is unresolved. The CDR3 totals 16 residues. Germline values: CDR1 SGHRS, CDR2 YFSETQ. The CDR3 sequence: CASSQVRASATGELFF. CDR3 coding DNA: TGTGCCAGCAGCCAAGTAAGAGCGTCGGCCACCGGGGAGCTGTTTTTT.

This clonotype has a count of ten or more. The J gene is TRBJ1-2, the V gene TRBV7-9, with 8 bases that match TRBD1. Germline CDR1 and CDR2: SEHNR and FQNEAQ (reference sequence). The CDR3 is made up of 15 amino acids. V lost 4 bases, J lost 3 bases, and 7 bases stayed unmatched. The CDR3 sequence: CASSSRGGQDYGYTF. CDR3 nucleotides: TGTGCCAGCAGCTCTCGGGGGGGACAGGACTATGGCTACACCTTC.

This chain uses TRBV19 with TRBJ2-3; TRBD1 matches 7 bases. Trimming cost V 7 bases and J 1 base; bases outside gene matches: 5. This CDR3 region has 14 residues. CDR1 and CDR2 from the germline V gene are LNHDA and SQIVND (reference sequence). CDR3 nucleotide sequence: TGTGCCAGTACGACAGGGCAAGGCACAGATACGCAGTATTTT. Protein product: CASTTGQGTDTQYF.

This clonotype showed up many times. J is TRBJ1-6 and V is TRBV6-5, with D unresolved. Germline V gene lookup returns CDR1 MNHEY and CDR2 SVGAGI. This CDR3 has 13 amino acids. Trimming removed 6 bases at V and 9 bases at J, with 12 bases between. CDR3: CASSGRSRSPLHF. The DNA of the CDR3 is TGTGCCAGCAGCGGCAGATCACGTTCACCCCTCCACTTT.

This clonotype was recorded many times. The chain carries TRBV2 and TRBJ2-7, with D unclear. CDR3 length: 12 residues. Trimming stripped 7 bases from V and 6 bases from J, with 13 bases between. CDR1 and CDR2 (germline): SNHLY, FYNNEI. DNA of the CDR3: TGTGCCAGCACCCCAGGCGGTTTCGAGCAGTACTTC. Translating gives CASTPGGFEQYF. Supplemented by reference TRBV2 and TRBJ2-7, the full variable domain reads EPEVTQTPSHQVTQMGQEVILRCVPISNHLYFYWYRQILGQKVEFLVSFYNNEISEKSEIFDDQFSVERPDGSNFTLKIRSTKLEDSAMYFCASTPGGFEQYFGPGTRLTVT.

This clonotype was seen a handful of times. The V gene is TRBV7-8, the J gene TRBJ2-5, with 8 bases aligning to TRBD1. Germline-derived CDR1 and CDR2 are SGHVS and FQNEAQ. The V and J ends lost 4 bases and 1 base, in that order; junction bases with no gene match: 5. The CDR3 is made up of 15 amino acids. The CDR3 DNA reads TGTGCCAGCAGCTCGGGACAGGCGTTCCAAGAGACCCAGTACTTC. As protein: CASSSGQAFQETQYF.

This clonotype was counted only a few times. The chain uses TRBV7-9 and TRBJ2-7; 8 nucleotides agree with TRBD1. The CDR3 is 14 residues long. V shed 1 base and J 4 bases; nucleotides not matched to a gene: 3. Germline V gene lookup returns CDR1 SEHNR and CDR2 FQNEAQ (reference sequence). The CDR3 DNA is TGTGCCAGCAGCTTAGGGACAGGGCTGTACGAGCAGTACTTC. Translated: CASSLGTGLYEQYF.

The chain has TRBV5-5 and TRBJ1-3, with 10 bases aligning to TRBD1. CDR3 size: 18 residues. Germline CDR1 is SGHKS and CDR2 is YYEKEE (reference sequence). V shed 4 bases and J 0 bases; nucleotides not matched to a gene: 10. As DNA, the CDR3 is TGTGCCAGCAGCCAAACCGGGACAGGGGTCATCTCTGGAAACACCATATATTTT. As protein: CASSQTGTGVISGNTIYF.

This clonotype occurred many times. This chain links TRBV2 with TRBJ1-4, with 9 bases that match TRBD1. CDR1 and CDR2 (germline): SNHLY, FYNNEI. There are 13 residues in the CDR3. The V and J ends lost 8 bases and 6 bases, in that order; junction bases with no gene match: 4. This CDR3 is CASDRDRDEKLFF. CDR3 bases: TGTGCCAGCGACCGGGACAGGGATGAAAAACTGTTTTTT.